The 31 T cell receptor beta chains presented below share a single source sample, sequenced in a study of blood T cells in healthy people across ages (dated by TCRdb to the mid-2010s). The library was produced with 5' RACE. Sequencing was performed on an Illumina HiSeq 2500. A second PCR of about 7 to 12 cycles was run with a J-beta primer mix and a sample-barcoded 5' primer. TCRdb trimmed public reads at Q25 via fastp, called clones via MiXCR and kept in-frame beta chains. Identical CDR3 protein sequences are pooled into one entry, listed with their most common genes and DNA. In this sample the table shows 700,000 or so distinct CDR3 sequences, 22% of which occur a single time. Together, the top ten hold 20% to 25% of the sample. What was sequenced was blood. These receptors originate from an older man in good health.

This clonotype has just a few counts. CDR3 nucleotides: TGCGCCAGCAGCTCAATACAGGGGGGTGAAGAGACCCAGTACTTC. Translating it yields CASSSIQGGEETQYF. The rearrangement uses TRBV5-1 and TRBJ2-5; 8 positions match TRBD1. CDR1 and CDR2 (germline): SGHRS, YFSETQ. CDR3 length: 15 residues. The V gene end was trimmed by 3 bases and the J gene end by 3 bases; junction bases not matched to a gene: 7.

The rearrangement uses TRBV28 and TRBJ2-7; TRBD1 matches 7 bases. J gave up 4 bases and V 3 bases, and 6 bases lay outside the gene matches. From germline, CDR1 is MDHEN and CDR2 SYDVKM. The CDR3 has 14 amino acids. The CDR3, as DNA: TGTGCCAGCAGTTTGGGACAGACACCGTACGAGCAGTACTTC. Its translation: CASSLGQTPYEQYF.

There are a few counts of this clonotype. The genes are TRBV11-2 and TRBJ2-2; a weak D match, TRBD1 (6 bases). Germline CDR1 SGHAT, CDR2 FQNNGV. The CDR3 consists of 14 residues. V lost 5 bases, J lost 2 bases, and 9 bases lay in between. The CDR3 nucleotides are TGTGCCAGCAGCATGGACAGAAACACCGGGGAGCTGTTTTTT. Amino acids: CASSMDRNTGELFF.

About this clonotype itself: Germline is not matched at one junction end, which may reflect a read error. The chain carries TRBV7-2 and TRBJ1-4, with unresolved D. Per germline, CDR1 SGHTA and CDR2 FQGNSA. The CDR3 loop spans 14 amino acids. The CDR3 sequence: CASSLAPSGEKLFF. In DNA, the CDR3 is TGTGCTAGCAGCTTAGCCCCTTCGGGGGAAAAACTGTTTTTT.

Written as DNA, the CDR3 is TGCGCCAGCAGCGTTTGGACGAGTAGCACAGATACGCAGTATTTT. This sequence encodes CASSVWTSSTDTQYF. The chain joins TRBV5-1 to TRBJ2-3, with D unresolved. Germline CDR1 is SGHRS and CDR2 is YFSETQ. Trimming took off 4 bases at V and 0 bases at J, with 12 bases between the two ends. This CDR3 comprises 15 residues.

V usage is TRBV29-1 and J usage is TRBJ1-2; D remains unclear. The CDR3 loop spans 10 amino acids. Germline V gene sequence: CDR1 SQVTM, CDR2 ANQGSEA. Trimming pared 5 bases from V and 6 bases from J, leaving 7 bases between. This chain's CDR3 is CSVRGHGYTF. Here the CDR3 DNA reads TGCAGCGTTAGAGGACATGGCTACACCTTC.

The chain carries TRBV6-5 and TRBJ1-2; no clear D. Trimming took 5 bases from V and 4 from J, leaving 14 bases between them. The CDR3 consists of 14 residues. The germline V gene encodes CDR1 MNHEY and CDR2 SVGAGI. CDR3 residues: CASSGDVLTYGYTF. As DNA, the CDR3 is TGTGCCAGCAGTGGAGACGTCCTCACCTATGGCTACACCTTC.

Only a few counts were recorded for this clonotype. J is TRBJ2-3 and V is TRBV5-1; no clear D. From germline, CDR1 is SGHRS and CDR2 YFSETQ. V gave up 0 bases and J gave up 4 bases, with 9 bases separating them. The CDR3 contains 14 residues. The CDR3 DNA reads TGCGCCAGCAGCTTGGATGTAGTTCCAGATACGCAGTATTTT. Residues: CASSLDVVPDTQYF.

The chain couples TRBV20-1 to TRBJ1-4; no firm D call. Germline loops: CDR1 DFQATT, CDR2 SNEGSKA (reference sequence). V gave up 0 bases and J gave up 8 bases, with 16 bases separating them. The CDR3 is made up of 15 amino acids. CDR3 sequence reads: CSARDLRRHREKLFF. The CDR3 DNA reads TGCAGTGCTAGAGATCTAAGGCGTCACCGGGAAAAACTGTTTTTT.

This clonotype was observed at least ten times. The gene calls are TRBV20-1 and TRBJ2-1; 7 bases align to TRBD1. Looked up from germline, CDR1 is DFQATT and CDR2 is SNEGSKA (reference sequence). The J segment lost 5 bases and the V segment lost 1 base, leaving 8 bases of the junction unmatched. The CDR3 runs to 15 residues. As DNA, the CDR3 is TGCAGTGCTAGAGGGACAGGACACTCGAACAATGAGCAGTTCTTC. Translated: CSARGTGHSNNEQFF.

The V call is TRBV7-9, the J call TRBJ2-3, with 8 positions matching TRBD2. This CDR3 comprises 17 residues. Germline CDR1 SEHNR, CDR2 FQNEAQ (reference sequence). V lost 5 bases, J lost 8 bases, and 18 bases stayed unmatched. CDR3 sequence reads: CASSEQRTSPRLLTQYF. The CDR3 DNA reads TGTGCCAGCAGCGAACAAAGGACTAGCCCTCGCCTTCTTACGCAGTATTTT.

In its sample, this clonotype was seen a few times. At one end the junction does not follow the germline gene, possibly because of a read error. This rearrangement joins TRBV14 to TRBJ1-5; no clear D. Germline CDR1 reads SGHDN; CDR2 reads FVKESK. CDR3 length: 11 amino acids. The chain's CDR3 is CASSRKQPQHF. The CDR3 nucleotides are TGTGCCAGCAGCCGCAAACAGCCCCAGCATTTT. The entire variable domain, with the rest obtained from reference TRBV14 and TRBJ1-5, is as follows: EAGVTQFPSHSVIEKGQTVTLRCDPISGHDNLYWYRRVMGKEIKFLLHFVKESKQDESGMPNNRFLAERTGGTYSTLKVQPAELEDSGVYFCASSRKQPQHFGDGTRLSIL.

The V call is TRBV29-1, the J call TRBJ2-3, with a tentative D call TRBD1 (6 bases). The CDR3 length is 12 residues. V lost 6 bases, J lost 4 bases, and 11 bases lay in between. Germline V lookup: CDR1 SQVTM, CDR2 ANQGSEA. CDR3 DNA sequence: TGCAGCGTCTGGGACATCGCAGATACGCAGTATTTT. Its protein is CSVWDIADTQYF.

The CDR3 spells CAWSVRGQPQHF. CDR3 nucleotide sequence: TGTGCCTGGAGTGTACGGGGGCAGCCCCAGCATTTT. V is TRBV30 and J is TRBJ1-5; D possibly corresponds to TRBD1 (5 bases). V was trimmed by 0 bases and J by 7 bases, leaving 7 bases between them. The CDR3 is made up of 12 amino acids. Per the germline V gene, CDR1 is GTSNPN and CDR2 is SVGIG (reference sequence).

This clonotype was recorded a few times. The chain carries TRBV5-1 and TRBJ2-1; D call uncertain. The CDR3 has 15 residues. With 0 bases removed from V and 0 bases from J, the gap between germline ends came to 7 bases. Germline V gives CDR1 SGHRS, CDR2 YFSETQ. Written as DNA, the CDR3 is TGCGCCAGCAGCTTGGTGCTCAACTCCTACAATGAGCAGTTCTTC. This sequence encodes CASSLVLNSYNEQFF. Supplemented by reference TRBV5-1 and TRBJ2-1, the full variable domain reads KAGVTQTPRYLIKTRGQQVTLSCSPISGHRSVSWYQQTPGQGLQFLFEYFSETQRNKGNFPGRFSGRQFSNSRSEMNVSTLELGDSALYLCASSLVLNSYNEQFFGPGTRLTVL.

The chain is built from TRBV7-2 and TRBJ2-7, with 9 nucleotides matching TRBD1. The CDR3 is made up of 15 amino acids. Germline CDR1 is SGHTA and CDR2 is FQGNSA. Trimming at V came to 6 bases and at J to 0 bases, leaving 6 bases not matched to a gene. Here the CDR3 reads CASRPGQGLSYEQYF. The DNA for the CDR3 is TGTGCCAGCAGACCGGGACAGGGTCTCTCCTACGAGCAGTACTTC.

This clonotype occurred a few times. The chain links TRBV28 to TRBJ2-1; D is unclear. There are 14 residues in the CDR3. CDR1 is MDHEN and CDR2 is SYDVKM in the germline V gene. Trimming shortened V by 7 bases and J by 0 bases, and 10 bases separated the two germline ends. Written as DNA, the CDR3 is TGTGCCAGCACTAGGGAACCCTCCTACAATGAGCAGTTCTTC. This sequence encodes CASTREPSYNEQFF. Filled out from reference TRBV28 and TRBJ2-1, the complete variable domain reads DVKVTQSSRYLVKRTGEKVFLECVQDMDHENMFWYRQDPGLGLRLIYFSYDVKMKEKGDIPEGYSVSREKKERFSLILESASTNQTSMYLCASTREPSYNEQFFGPGTRLTVL.

This clonotype was picked up a small number of times. This CDR3 reads CASSYGAGSSTDTQYF. As DNA, the CDR3 is TGCGCCAGCAGCTACGGAGCGGGGAGTAGCACAGATACGCAGTATTTT. The chain uses TRBV5-1 and TRBJ2-3, with 7 bases fitting TRBD2. The CDR3 runs 16 residues. Germline values: CDR1 SGHRS, CDR2 YFSETQ. V was pared by 3 bases and J by 0 bases, with 7 bases of the junction left unmatched.

CDR3 sequence reads: CASSLLSGATNEKLFF. In DNA, the CDR3 is TGTGCCAGCAGCTTACTCTCAGGGGCAACTAATGAAAAACTGTTTTTT. The chain has TRBV7-9 and TRBJ1-4, with TRBD1 as a possible D gene (6 bases). The ends were cut back, 2 bases at V and 0 bases at J, with 10 bases in the middle. CDR1 and CDR2 (germline): SEHNR, FQNEAQ (reference sequence). CDR3 length: 16 residues.

This clonotype showed up just a few times. This chain joins TRBV6-2 or TRBV6-3 and TRBJ2-4; D gene ambiguous. The CDR3 consists of 17 residues. Between the trimmed V and J ends, which lost 5 bases and 0 bases, there was a span of 17 bases. CDR1 and CDR2 from the germline V gene are MNHEY and SVGEGT. The CDR3 nucleotides are TGTGCCAGCAGTCCGATTACGCCGATAAGAGCCAAAAACATTCAGTACTTC. Its translation is CASSPITPIRAKNIQYF.

This clonotype occurred a few times. The chain carries TRBV29-1 and TRBJ1-2; D is perhaps TRBD1 (5 bases). CDR3 length: 12 amino acids. Germline CDR1 reads SQVTM; CDR2 reads ANQGSEA. Deletions cut 4 bases from V and 2 bases from J, with 8 bases between. The CDR3: CSVAQANYGYTF. The CDR3 DNA reads as TGCAGCGTTGCACAGGCGAACTATGGCTACACCTTC.

The chain employs TRBV15 and TRBJ2-7; D may be TRBD1 (6 bases). Germline CDR1 LNHNV, CDR2 YYDKDF (reference sequence). The CDR3 loop spans 14 amino acids. V was shortened by 0 bases and J by 4 bases, with 10 bases between the two germline ends. CDR3 nucleotide sequence: TGTGCCACCAGCAGAGAACAGGGTTTTTACGAGCAGTACTTC. This gives the protein CATSREQGFYEQYF.

The V and J genes are TRBV10-3 and TRBJ2-3; the D gene is possibly TRBD1 (6 bases). The germline V gene has CDR1 ENHRY and CDR2 SYGVKD. V lost 10 bases to trimming and J lost 2 bases, with 25 bases between them. The CDR3 loop spans 17 amino acids. The CDR3: CATNDRGQRQVTDTQYF. Written as DNA, the CDR3 is TGTGCCACCAATGACCGTGGACAGCGACAGGTCACAGATACGCAGTATTTT.

The chain couples TRBV12-3 or TRBV12-4 to TRBJ1-5; 9 nucleotides match TRBD1. The junction had 7 bases not matched to a gene; V was cut back by 5 bases and J by 2 bases. The CDR3 length is 16 residues. CDR3: CASSHGQGIRNQPQHF. In DNA, the CDR3 is TGTGCCAGCAGTCACGGACAGGGGATTCGCAATCAGCCCCAGCATTTT.

This clonotype was picked up a small number of times. The rearrangement uses TRBV7-2 and TRBJ2-1, with D possibly called TRBD1 or TRBD2 (5 bases each). This CDR3 region has 16 residues. V shed 3 bases and J shed 3 bases, with 15 bases lying between them. Germline CDR1 reads SGHTA; CDR2 reads FQGNSA. The chain's CDR3 is CASSFQGLALYNEQFF. The CDR3 DNA sequence: TGTGCCAGCAGCTTCCAGGGTCTAGCTCTCTACAATGAGCAGTTCTTC.

The chain uses TRBV7-9 and TRBJ2-5; D possibly matches TRBD1 or TRBD2 (5 bases each). The better agreement between TRBJ2-7 and the DNA end casts doubt on the J call. The CDR3 sequence is 12 residues long. Germline CDR1 SEHNR, CDR2 FQNEAQ (reference sequence). Here the CDR3 reads CASRRDGYEQYF. The CDR3 bases are TGTGCCAGCAGGAGGGACGGGTACGAGCAGTACTTC.

This CDR3 is CASSQDRDTYNEQFF. The DNA of the CDR3 is TGTGCCAGCAGTCAGGACAGGGATACTTACAATGAGCAGTTCTTC. V is TRBV6-5 and J is TRBJ2-1; 8 bases match TRBD1. This CDR3 contains 15 residues. The germline V gene has CDR1 MNHEY and CDR2 SVGAGI. The V gene end was trimmed by 5 bases and the J gene end by 4 bases; junction bases not matched to a gene: 7.

To note about this clonotype: An end of the junction does not agree with germline; a read error may underlie this. The rearrangement links TRBV30 to TRBJ1-1, with D maybe TRBD1 (6 bases). Germline-derived CDR1 and CDR2 are GTSNPN and SVGIG (reference sequence). This CDR3 is built from 16 residues. CDR3 loop: CAWSHGKGTGYTEAFF. The CDR3 DNA reads as TGTGCCTGGAGTCATGGAAAAGGCACAGGGTACACCGAAGCTTTCTTT.

This clonotype has a handful of counts. The chain recombines TRBV29-1 with TRBJ2-5; 12 bases agree with TRBD1. Germline CDR1 SQVTM, CDR2 ANQGSEA. This CDR3 comprises 15 residues. J gave up 11 bases and V 4 bases, and 14 bases lay outside the gene matches. CDR3 loop: CSVGFGGQGAYEQYF. The CDR3 nucleotides read TGCAGCGTTGGGTTTGGGGGACAGGGGGCTTATGAGCAGTACTTC.

The gene calls are TRBV6-6 and TRBJ2-3, with no clear D. This CDR3 spans 13 amino acids. Germline loops: CDR1 MNHNY, CDR2 SVGAGI (reference sequence). Deletions cut 5 bases from V and 1 base from J, with 7 bases between. The CDR3 DNA follows: TGTGCCAGCAGTCACCCCGGCACAGATACGCAGTATTTT. This codes for CASSHPGTDTQYF.

This chain connects TRBV11-2 to TRBJ2-5; 8 bases are a match to TRBD1. The DNA end is more similar to TRBJ2-1, so the J call may be wrong. Germline V CDR1 and CDR2: SGHAT, FQNNGV. The CDR3 extends over 13 amino acids. CDR3 residues: CASSKTGVDEQFF. CDR3 nucleotide sequence: TGTGCCAGCAGTAAGACAGGGGTAGATGAGCAGTTCTTC.